Shown below are 23 T cell receptor beta chains from a single sample sequenced in a study of control samples from healthy donors and cancer patients. The protocol was immunoSEQ multiplex PCR, while the TCRdb copy is restricted to in-frame clones and leaves out a portion. This sample has 150,000 or so clones, with roughly 93% found just once. Source material: blood. These receptors came from a man aged 18 to 29 in good health.

The chain couples TRBV30 to TRBJ2-5; D perhaps matches TRBD1 (6 bases). The CDR3 contains 14 residues. V was shortened by 0 bases and J by 1 base, with 9 bases between the two germline ends. CDR1 is GTSNPN, CDR2 SVGIG, per germline (reference sequence). The CDR3 DNA sequence: TGTGCCTGGAGTGTTCCAGGGGTCCAAGAGACCCAGTACTTC. Translation gives CAWSVPGVQETQYF.

In its sample, this clone was seen once. The J gene is TRBJ2-6, the V gene TRBV21-1; no DNA check was done on the table's D call, TRBD2. TRBV21-1 is an annotated pseudogene. The length of the CDR3 is 13 residues. The CDR3 spells CASSTAGANVLTF. The DNA for the CDR3 is TGTGCCAGCAGCACGGCTGGGGCCAACGTCCTGACTTTC.

The chain employs TRBV28 and TRBJ2-7; 8 positions agree with TRBD1. The CDR3 spans 14 residues. With 2 bases clipped from V and 7 bases from J, the junction kept 7 bases outside the gene matches. Germline loops: CDR1 MDHEN, CDR2 SYDVKM. DNA for the CDR3: TGTGCCAGCAGTTTACAGGGGGCCTTTGTGGAGCAGTACTTC. Residues: CASSLQGAFVEQYF.

This chain connects TRBV11-2 to TRBJ2-3, with TRBD2 matching over 8 bases. The CDR3 has 17 amino acids. V lost 5 bases and J lost 0; bases outside the gene matches: 10. Germline CDR1 SGHAT, CDR2 FQNNGV. The CDR3 DNA reads as TGTGCCAGCAGCCCAAGGGGCGGGGGGTGGAGCACAGATACGCAGTATTTT. Protein: CASSPRGGGWSTDTQYF.

CDR3 sequence reads: CASSYLLVGTSSFF. In DNA, the CDR3 is TGTGCCAGCAGTTACCTTTTGGTAGGGACTAGTTCGTTCTTC. The chain combines TRBV6-6 with TRBJ2-1; 8 positions agree with TRBD2. Germline V gives CDR1 MNHNY, CDR2 SVGAGI (reference sequence). The CDR3 consists of 14 residues. Germline trimming cut 2 bases from V and 15 bases from J; bases unmatched to any gene: 12.

V gene TRBV30 combines with J gene TRBJ1-5; 7 positions agree with TRBD1. This CDR3 comprises 13 residues. CDR1 GTSNPN and CDR2 SVGIG come from the germline V gene (reference sequence). Unmatched junction bases numbered 4, after V lost 5 bases and J lost 3 bases. The CDR3 nucleotides read TGTGCCTGGGAACAGGGGTTCAATCAGCCCCAGCATTTT. Its protein is CAWEQGFNQPQHF. The full variable domain, completed using reference TRBV30 and TRBJ1-5, is SQTIHQWPATLVQPVGSPLSLECTVEGTSNPNLYWYRQAAGRGLQLLFYSVGIGQISSEVPQNLSASRPQDRQFILSSKKLLLSDSGFYLCAWEQGFNQPQHFGDGTRLSIL.

This rearrangement joins TRBV6-1 to TRBJ2-7; the match to TRBD2 covers 8 bases. The germline V gene encodes CDR1 MNHNS and CDR2 SASEGT. The CDR3 is 15 amino acids. V shed 3 bases, J shed 0 bases, and the junction held 4 bases outside the gene matches. DNA of the CDR3: TGTGCCAGCAGTGACCCGGGAGGGGACTCCTACGAGCAGTACTTC. It translates to CASSDPGGDSYEQYF.

The chain recombines TRBV12-5 with TRBJ2-6, with D perhaps being TRBD1 or TRBD2 (5 bases each). Germline CDR1 LGHNT, CDR2 FRNRAP. The CDR3 covers 17 residues. V shed 5 bases and J shed 0 bases, with 14 bases lying between them. The CDR3 is CASGPYRGASGANVLTF. The CDR3 DNA sequence: TGTGCTAGTGGTCCTTACCGGGGCGCCTCTGGGGCCAACGTCCTGACTTTC.

This chain uses TRBV9 with TRBJ1-3; D unclear. The CDR3 consists of 14 residues. Germline V lookup: CDR1 SGDLS, CDR2 YYNGEE. V lost 1 base to trimming and J lost 2 bases, with 7 bases between them. CDR3 in amino acids: CASSVRSAGNTIYF. Written as DNA, the CDR3 is TGTGCCAGCAGCGTAAGGAGTGCTGGAAACACCATATATTTT.

This chain joins TRBV28 and TRBJ1-2, with D possibly being TRBD1 (5 bases). In germline, CDR1 is MDHEN, CDR2 SYDVKM. V lost 7 bases to trimming and J lost 4 bases, with 10 bases between them. This CDR3 comprises 12 residues. The CDR3 loop reads CASTQDTYGYTF. The CDR3 nucleotides are TGTGCCAGCACCCAGGACACCTATGGCTACACCTTC.

The V call is TRBV28, the J call TRBJ2-7; 8 positions agree with TRBD1. With V trimmed by 5 bases and J by 4 bases, 13 bases remained unmatched. Germline assignment: CDR1 MDHEN and CDR2 SYDVKM. This CDR3 region has 16 residues. Here the CDR3 DNA reads TGTGCCAGCAGTCCGACCCGGGACAGGATTATGTACGAGCAGTACTTC. It specifies CASSPTRDRIMYEQYF.

The rearrangement joins TRBV11-2 to TRBJ1-2, with 8 bases lining up with TRBD1. Germline V CDR1 and CDR2: SGHAT, FQNNGV. This CDR3 has 14 amino acids. V gave up 6 bases and J gave up 7 bases; unmatched junction bases: 10. The CDR3 DNA reads as TGTGCCAGCAGATCAGGACAGGGCCACGTTGGCTACACCTTC. Amino acid sequence: CASRSGQGHVGYTF.

The V call is TRBV27, the J call TRBJ2-3; D gene unclear. The CDR3 has 12 amino acids. The V gene lost 6 bases and the J gene lost 2 bases, with 6 bases spanning the gap. CDR1 and CDR2 from the germline V gene are MNHEY and SMNVEV (reference sequence). The CDR3 loop reads CASRSDTDTQYF. DNA of the CDR3: TGTGCCAGCAGATCCGACACAGATACGCAGTATTTT.

This chain links TRBV11-2 with TRBJ1-4; a weak D match, TRBD1 (5 bases). V was cut by 5 bases and J by 10 bases, with 26 bases left in between. CDR1 and CDR2 from the germline V gene are SGHAT and FQNNGV. The CDR3 contains 17 residues. The CDR3 DNA sequence: TGTGCCAGCAGCGGGGCTCGACCCGTTGGACCGTGGGGAAAACTGTTTTTT. It is translated as CASSGARPVGPWGKLFF.

In this sample, this clone turned up once. V and J are TRBV5-8 and TRBJ2-3, with TRBD2 as a possible D gene (6 bases). CDR1 SGHTS and CDR2 YDEGEE come from the germline V gene. Trimming stripped 1 base from V and 0 bases from J, with 9 bases between. The CDR3 extends over 15 amino acids. CDR3 protein: CASSLWRGSTDTQYF. The CDR3 bases are TGTGCCAGCAGCTTGTGGCGGGGAAGCACAGATACGCAGTATTTT.

J is TRBJ1-1 and V is TRBV18, with a weak D call TRBD1 (5 bases). The ends were cut back, 6 bases at V and 8 bases at J, with 16 bases in the middle. The CDR3 has 13 amino acids. CDR1 is KGHSH, CDR2 LQKENI, per germline. CDR3: CASSPSREGEAFF. The CDR3 DNA follows: TGTGCCAGCTCTCCTTCCAGGGAGGGAGAAGCTTTCTTT. The full variable domain, its missing parts supplied by reference TRBV18 and TRBJ1-1, is NAGVMQNPRHLVRRRGQEARLRCSPMKGHSHVYWYRQLPEEGLKFMVYLQKENIIDESGMPKERFSAEFPKEGPSILRIQQVVRGDSAAYFCASSPSREGEAFFGQGTRLTVV.

Comments on this clone: This could be a read error, since a much larger clone is one nucleotide away. The rearrangement links TRBV6-5 to TRBJ1-1; 8 bases agree with TRBD1. The V gene's germline CDR1 is MNHEY and CDR2 SVGAGI. J lost 1 base, V lost 5 bases, and 3 bases had no gene match. This CDR3 spans 14 amino acids. CDR3 sequence: CASSPGTGNTEAFF. The CDR3 DNA follows: TGTGCCAGCAGTCCCGGGACAGGGAACACTGAAGCTTTCTTT.

The rearrangement links TRBV6-2 or TRBV6-3 to TRBJ2-7, with D hard to call. The CDR3 has 13 amino acids. The V end lost 1 base, the J end lost 4 bases, and 8 bases lay between the germline ends. The germline V gene has CDR1 MNHEY and CDR2 SVGEGT. CDR3 bases: TGTGCCAGCAGTTACTTGTCGGAATACGAGCAGTACTTC. This codes for CASSYLSEYEQYF.

The V gene is TRBV19, the J gene TRBJ1-5; tentative D call: TRBD1 (6 bases). The V end lost 2 bases, the J end lost 3 bases, and 11 bases lay between the germline ends. CDR1 and CDR2 (germline): LNHDA, SQIVND (reference sequence). The CDR3 covers 15 residues. The CDR3 region has the DNA TGTGCCAGTAGTATATTTGGGGGCCCCAATCAGCCCCAGCATTTT. Protein sequence: CASSIFGGPNQPQHF.

J is TRBJ2-5 and V is TRBV4-1; unclear D gene. The CDR3 is 15 residues long. The V gene lost 0 bases and the J gene lost 0 bases, with 8 bases spanning the gap. Germline V lookup: CDR1 MGHRA, CDR2 YSYEKL. In nucleotides, the CDR3 is TGCGCCAGCAGCCAAGATCGGGCTAACCAAGAGACCCAGTACTTC. This encodes CASSQDRANQETQYF.

This sequence joins TRBV7-2 and TRBJ2-5, with D possibly matching TRBD2 (5 bases). The V and J ends lost 4 bases and 4 bases respectively, with 19 bases between them. The CDR3 runs 16 residues. CDR1 SGHTA and CDR2 FQGNSA come from the germline V gene. The CDR3 region has the DNA TGTGCCAGCAGCTCGTCTTCGGCGATTCGGGGAGAGACCCAGTACTTC. This gives the protein CASSSSSAIRGETQYF.

The gene calls are TRBV19 and TRBJ1-3; D not resolved. Per the germline V gene, CDR1 is LNHDA and CDR2 is SQIVND (reference sequence). There are 15 residues in the CDR3. Trimming took off 5 bases at V and 2 bases at J, with 13 bases between the two ends. The chain's CDR3 is CASSESRVAGNTIYF. Written as DNA, the CDR3 is TGTGCCAGTAGTGAGTCCCGTGTCGCTGGAAACACCATATATTTT.

The V call is TRBV5-1, the J call TRBJ2-7; D is possibly TRBD2 (7 bases). Trimming stripped 4 bases from V and 0 bases from J, with 17 bases between. Germline CDR1 SGHRS, CDR2 YFSETQ. CDR3 size: 16 residues. The CDR3 sequence is CASSRDTRGSSYEQYF. For the CDR3, the DNA is TGCGCCAGCAGCCGGGACACGCGCGGGAGCTCCTACGAGCAGTACTTC.